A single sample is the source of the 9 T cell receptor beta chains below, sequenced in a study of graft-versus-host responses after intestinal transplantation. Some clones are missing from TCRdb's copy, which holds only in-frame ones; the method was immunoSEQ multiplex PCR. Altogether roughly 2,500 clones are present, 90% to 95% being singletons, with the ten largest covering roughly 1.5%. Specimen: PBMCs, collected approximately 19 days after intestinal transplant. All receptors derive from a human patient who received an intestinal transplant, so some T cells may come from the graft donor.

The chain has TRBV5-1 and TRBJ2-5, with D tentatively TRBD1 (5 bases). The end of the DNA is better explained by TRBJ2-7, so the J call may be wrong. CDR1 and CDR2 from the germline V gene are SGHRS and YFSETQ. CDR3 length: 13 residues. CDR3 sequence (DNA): TGCGCCAGCAGTCAGGGCAGGGACTACGAGCAGTACTTC. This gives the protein CASSQGRDYEQYF.

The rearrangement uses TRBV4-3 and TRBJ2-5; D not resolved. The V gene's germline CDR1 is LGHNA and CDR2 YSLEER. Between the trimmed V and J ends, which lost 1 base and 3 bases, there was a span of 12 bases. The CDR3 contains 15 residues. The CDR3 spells CASSQVFDSKETQYF. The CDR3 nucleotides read TGCGCCAGCAGCCAAGTTTTTGATAGTAAAGAGACCCAGTACTTC.

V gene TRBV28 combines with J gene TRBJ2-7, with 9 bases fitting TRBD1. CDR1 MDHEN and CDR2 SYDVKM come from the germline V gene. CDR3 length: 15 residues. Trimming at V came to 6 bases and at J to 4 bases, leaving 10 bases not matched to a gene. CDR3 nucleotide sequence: TGTGCCAGCAGGATTTACAGGGGGCCGGGGTACGAGCAGTACTTC. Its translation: CASRIYRGPGYEQYF.

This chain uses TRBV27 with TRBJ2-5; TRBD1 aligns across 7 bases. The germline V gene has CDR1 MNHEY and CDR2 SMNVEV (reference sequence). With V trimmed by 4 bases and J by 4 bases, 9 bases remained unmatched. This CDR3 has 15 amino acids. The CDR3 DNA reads TGTGCCAGCAGTTCCTTCCGGGACAGTCTAGAGACCCAGTACTTC. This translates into CASSSFRDSLETQYF.

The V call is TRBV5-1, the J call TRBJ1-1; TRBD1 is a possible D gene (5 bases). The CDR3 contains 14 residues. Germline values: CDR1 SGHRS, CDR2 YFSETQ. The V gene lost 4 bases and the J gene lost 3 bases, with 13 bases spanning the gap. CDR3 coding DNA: TGCGCCAGCAGCCTGGCTGGGGGGGACACTGAAGCTTTCTTT. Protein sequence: CASSLAGGDTEAFF.

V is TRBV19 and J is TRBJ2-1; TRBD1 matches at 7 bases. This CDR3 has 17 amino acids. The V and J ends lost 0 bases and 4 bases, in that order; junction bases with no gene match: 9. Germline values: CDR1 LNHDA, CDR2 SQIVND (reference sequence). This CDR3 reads CASSIDHPGQFYNEQFF. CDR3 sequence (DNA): TGTGCCAGTAGTATAGATCATCCGGGACAGTTTTACAATGAGCAGTTCTTC.

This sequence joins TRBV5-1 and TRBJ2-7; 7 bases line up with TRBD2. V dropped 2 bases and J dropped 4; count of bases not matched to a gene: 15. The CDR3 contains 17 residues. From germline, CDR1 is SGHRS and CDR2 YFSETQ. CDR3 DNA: TGCGCCAGCAGCTTTGGTGACGGGGGGACTCCCTCTTACGAGCAGTACTTC. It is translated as CASSFGDGGTPSYEQYF.

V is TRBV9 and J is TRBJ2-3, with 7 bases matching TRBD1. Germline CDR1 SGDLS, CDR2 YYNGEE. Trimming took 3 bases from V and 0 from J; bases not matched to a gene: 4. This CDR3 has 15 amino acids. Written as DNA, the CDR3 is TGTGCCAGCAGCGACCGGGACAGTAGCACAGATACGCAGTATTTT. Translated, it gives CASSDRDSSTDTQYF.

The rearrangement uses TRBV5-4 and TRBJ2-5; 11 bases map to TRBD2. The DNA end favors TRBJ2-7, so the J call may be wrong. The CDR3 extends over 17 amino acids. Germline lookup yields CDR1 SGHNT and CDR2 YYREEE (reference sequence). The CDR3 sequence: CASSSDRTSGQTYEQYF. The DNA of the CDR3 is TGTGCCAGCAGCTCAGACCGGACTAGCGGGCAGACCTACGAGCAGTACTTC.